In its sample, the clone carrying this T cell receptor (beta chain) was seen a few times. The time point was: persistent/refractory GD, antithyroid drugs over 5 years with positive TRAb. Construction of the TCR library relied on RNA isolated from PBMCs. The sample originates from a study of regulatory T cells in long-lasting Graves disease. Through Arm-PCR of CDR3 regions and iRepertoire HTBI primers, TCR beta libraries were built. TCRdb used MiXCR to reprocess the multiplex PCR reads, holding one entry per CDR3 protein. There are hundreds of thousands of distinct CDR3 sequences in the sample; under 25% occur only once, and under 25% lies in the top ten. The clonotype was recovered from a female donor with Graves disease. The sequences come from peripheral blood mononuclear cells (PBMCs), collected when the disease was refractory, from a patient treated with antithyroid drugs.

The CDR3 region is CSHDGYTF. The CDR3 DNA is TGCAGCCATGATGGCTACACCTTC. The J gene is TRBJ1-2, the V gene TRBV29-1; D is ambiguous. CDR3 size: 8 residues. In germline, CDR1 is SQVTM, CDR2 ANQGSEA. The V gene lost 8 bases and the J gene lost 6 bases, with 4 bases spanning the gap.